The 31 T cell receptor beta chains in this list originate from one sample, sequenced in a study of T cell repertoires in aging, cancer and after chemotherapy. Multiplex touch-down PCR with TRB-A/B primers amplified rearranged V-D-J TRB sequences. One entry per CDR3 protein results from TCRdb running MiXCR on the multiplex PCR reads. The data hold 1,500 to 2,000 distinct CDR3 sequences, with approximately 25% observed a single time. Amplification of TCR beta used genomic DNA extracted from peripheral blood. The sequenced sample consisted of blood. The receptors were gathered from a human donor with a solid tumor.

This clonotype was picked up a small number of times. The V call is TRBV9, the J call TRBJ2-1, with 8 bases identical to TRBD2. From germline, CDR1 is SGDLS and CDR2 YYNGEE. The CDR3 consists of 16 residues. J lost 10 bases, V lost 4 bases, and 16 bases had no gene match. The CDR3 loop is CASSPGVVAGTSEQFF. As DNA, the CDR3 is TGTGCCAGCAGCCCCGGGGTGGTAGCGGGGACGAGCGAGCAGTTCTTC.

Judged by abundance, this clonotype is large. The rearrangement joins TRBV30 to TRBJ1-1; D is undetermined. The V and J ends lost 0 bases and 0 bases respectively, with 5 bases between them. This CDR3 contains 13 residues. From germline, CDR1 is GTSNPN and CDR2 SVGIG (reference sequence). This CDR3 reads CAWSVHLNTEAFF. The CDR3 DNA sequence: TGTGCCTGGAGTGTACATCTGAACACTGAAGCTTTCTTT.

Concerning this clonotype: One base away lies a much larger clone, so this may be a sequencing read error. The chain links TRBV19 to TRBJ1-2; D may be TRBD1 (6 bases). The germline gives CDR1 LNHDA, CDR2 SQIVND (reference sequence). There are 14 residues in the CDR3. V lost 3 bases and J lost 1, with 9 bases in between. DNA of the CDR3: TGTGCCAGTAGTATCCGACAGGTTAACTATGGCTACACCTTC. Translation gives CASSIRQVNYGYTF.

Only one count was recorded for this clonotype. The chain has TRBV9 and TRBJ2-3; possible D gene TRBD2, 7 bases. Germline V gene data show CDR1 as SGDLS and CDR2 as YYNGEE. The CDR3 is 15 residues long. V was cut by 4 bases and J by 5 bases, with 17 bases left in between. CDR3 sequence reads: CASSLGGDYRDTQYF. CDR3 nucleotide sequence: TGTGCCAGCAGCCTAGGGGGGGACTACCGAGATACGCAGTATTTT.

V usage is TRBV7-2 and J usage is TRBJ1-1; TRBD1 aligns across 11 bases. Trimming removed 5 bases from V and 5 bases from J; junction bases left unmatched: 7. Germline CDR1 reads SGHTA; CDR2 reads FQGNSA. This CDR3 is 15 amino acids long. This CDR3 is CASSRGTGGETEAFF. The CDR3 region has the DNA TGTGCCAGCAGCCGTGGGACAGGGGGGGAGACTGAAGCTTTCTTT.

A word on this clonotype: This may be a read error, as it is one base from a much larger clone. The chain is built from TRBV30 and TRBJ1-2; weak D call: TRBD1 (5 bases). The CDR3 loop spans 13 amino acids. The germline V gene has CDR1 GTSNPN and CDR2 SVGIG (reference sequence). The ends were cut back, 0 bases at V and 7 bases at J, with 12 bases in the middle. In DNA form, the CDR3 reads TGTGCCTGGAGTGTCCAGGGACTAAGTGGCTACACCTTC. This encodes CAWSVQGLSGYTF.

A remark on this clonotype: Being one base from a much bigger clone, this may be a read error. J is TRBJ2-7 and V is TRBV7-6; TRBD2 might be the D (6 bases). CDR1 is SGHVS and CDR2 is FNYEAQ in the germline V gene. V dropped 2 bases and J dropped 2 bases, with 13 bases sitting between them. The CDR3 totals 15 residues. CDR3 nucleotides: TGTGCCAGCAGCTTATTTAGCGGTAGGGCCTACGAGCAGTACTTC. This gives the protein CASSLFSGRAYEQYF.

V gene TRBV20-1 combines with J gene TRBJ2-6; D gene uncertain. CDR3 size: 16 residues. Germline V CDR1 and CDR2: DFQATT, SNEGSKA (reference sequence). Trimming pared 3 bases from V and 0 bases from J, leaving 12 bases between. The CDR3 protein is CSARPAGNSGANVLTF. The DNA for the CDR3 is TGCAGTGCTAGGCCGGCCGGAAACTCTGGGGCCAACGTCCTGACTTTC.

This clonotype occurred a few times. The V call is TRBV4-1, the J call TRBJ2-1; D ambiguous. V was shortened by 1 base and J by 4 bases, with 17 bases between the two germline ends. The CDR3 spans 17 residues. Germline CDR1 is MGHRA and CDR2 is YSYEKL. The CDR3 bases are TGCGCCAGCAGCCAAGGACACCTGAGAAGGGTATACAATGAGCAGTTCTTC. Translated: CASSQGHLRRVYNEQFF.

The genes are TRBV27 and TRBJ1-1; the D gene is possibly TRBD1 (6 bases). CDR3 length: 13 amino acids. The germline CDR1 and CDR2 sequences are MNHEY and SMNVEV (reference sequence). Trimming left V 2 bases short and J 4 bases short, with 8 bases between. This CDR3 reads CASSLQGGTEAFF. For the CDR3, the DNA is TGTGCCAGCAGTTTACAAGGGGGCACTGAAGCTTTCTTT.

V and J are TRBV12-3 or TRBV12-4 and TRBJ2-1, with a possible D match to TRBD2 (6 bases). Trimming shortened V by 6 bases and J by 8 bases, and 26 bases separated the two germline ends. The CDR3 has 17 amino acids. The CDR3 loop reads CASSPLRASGFRYEQFF. DNA for the CDR3: TGTGCCAGCAGCCCTTTGAGGGCGAGCGGGTTTAGGTATGAGCAGTTCTTC.

This clonotype is judged large (0.1 to 1%). The chain is built from TRBV29-1 and TRBJ2-7, with a weak D call TRBD2 (5 bases). Germline lookup yields CDR1 SQVTM and CDR2 ANQGSEA. V gave up 6 bases and J gave up 5 bases, with 20 bases separating them. The CDR3 is made up of 14 amino acids. DNA of the CDR3: TGCAGCGTCCAGACGACGGGATTCCTGGACGAGCAGTACTTC. Its translation: CSVQTTGFLDEQYF.

Only a few counts were recorded for this clonotype. The rearrangement links TRBV19 to TRBJ2-2; D is perhaps TRBD1 (6 bases). The CDR3 has 15 amino acids. The V gene's germline CDR1 is LNHDA and CDR2 SQIVND (reference sequence). V was cut by 7 bases and J by 5 bases, with 17 bases left in between. The CDR3 loop reads CASTNPGHQTGELFF. The DNA for the CDR3 is TGTGCCAGTACTAATCCGGGACACCAGACCGGGGAGCTGTTTTTT.

The chain combines TRBV2 with TRBJ2-7; no clear D gene. The CDR3 contains 14 residues. Trimming removed 4 bases at V and 3 bases at J, with 13 bases between. Germline CDR1 is SNHLY and CDR2 is FYNNEI. This chain's CDR3 is CASSVGRSYYEQYF. CDR3 in DNA: TGTGCCAGCAGTGTGGGTCGGTCCTACTACGAGCAGTACTTC.

To note about this clonotype: This may arise from a read error, as a much more abundant clone is one base away. The chain couples TRBV30 to TRBJ1-1, with D unclear. The V gene lost 7 bases and the J gene lost 0 bases, with 9 bases spanning the gap. Germline lookup yields CDR1 GTSNPN and CDR2 SVGIG (reference sequence). The CDR3 is 12 amino acids. CDR3 nucleotides: TGTGCCTCGGAAAGGGTGAACACTGAAGCTTTCTTT. This encodes CASERVNTEAFF.

The chain employs TRBV5-4 and TRBJ1-2, with 9 bases matching TRBD1. Per the germline V gene, CDR1 is SGHNT and CDR2 is YYREEE (reference sequence). V trimming: 3 bases; J trimming: 4 bases; junction bases outside the gene matches: 4. CDR3 size: 14 residues. The CDR3 bases are TGTGCCAGCAGCTACTCGGACAGGGGCTATGGCTACACCTTC. It encodes CASSYSDRGYGYTF.

Comments on this clonotype: This sequence may be a read error, since a much larger clone differs from it by one base. This chain links TRBV5-4 with TRBJ1-1, with TRBD1 as a possible D gene (6 bases). CDR1 SGHNT and CDR2 YYREEE come from the germline V gene (reference sequence). The CDR3 has 13 amino acids. CDR3 sequence: CASSRRGNTEVFF. The CDR3 DNA reads as TGTGCCAGCAGCCGGAGGGGGAACACTGAAGTTTTCTTT. The full variable domain, rest sourced from reference TRBV5-4 and TRBJ1-1, is ETGVTQSPTHLIKTRGQQVTLRCSSQSGHNTVSWYQQALGQGPQFIFQYYREEENGRGNFPPRFSGLQFPNYSSELNVNALELDDSALYLCASSRRGNTEVFFGQGTRLTVV.

The rearrangement joins TRBV7-2 to TRBJ2-5; weak D call: TRBD1 (6 bases). The germline gives CDR1 SGHTA, CDR2 FQGNSA. V was cut by 5 bases and J by 4 bases, with 17 bases left in between. This CDR3 is 15 amino acids long. CDR3 bases: TGTGCCAGCAGCGCCCAACAGGGAGTAGGAGAGACCCAGTACTTC. Translation gives CASSAQQGVGETQYF.

This clonotype was counted between two and nine times. The chain employs TRBV11-3 and TRBJ2-1; TRBD2 matches at 12 bases. The CDR3 sequence is 17 residues long. Trimming removed 6 bases from V and 2 bases from J; junction bases left unmatched: 8. The germline CDR1 and CDR2 sequences are SGHNT and YENEEA. The CDR3 nucleotides are TGTGCCAGCAGTCGTGGGCTAGCGGGGGGGCCCTACAATGAGCAGTTCTTC. As protein: CASSRGLAGGPYNEQFF.

The chain carries TRBV5-1 and TRBJ2-3, with TRBD1 identical over 7 bases. The germline V gene encodes CDR1 SGHRS and CDR2 YFSETQ. The CDR3 totals 15 residues. After removal of 3 bases from V and 2 bases from J, the junction contained 6 bases not matched to a gene. The CDR3 loop reads CASSSGTATTDTQYF. In DNA, the CDR3 is TGCGCCAGCAGCTCCGGGACAGCCACCACAGATACGCAGTATTTT.

CDR3 region: CASRLSMGKAEAFF. Written as DNA, the CDR3 is TGTGCCAGCAGGCTGAGCATGGGAAAGGCTGAAGCTTTCTTT. The rearrangement links TRBV27 to TRBJ1-1; no clear D gene. The CDR3 has 14 residues. The germline V gene has CDR1 MNHEY and CDR2 SMNVEV (reference sequence). The V end lost 6 bases, the J end lost 6 bases, and 17 bases lay between the germline ends.

The rearrangement joins TRBV11-3 to TRBJ2-1, with 9 positions matching TRBD2. This CDR3 spans 15 amino acids. Germline lookup yields CDR1 SGHNT and CDR2 YENEEA. J lost 8 bases, V lost 5 bases, and 10 bases had no gene match. CDR3 region: CASSLQRGALDEQFF. CDR3 nucleotides: TGTGCCAGCAGCCTCCAGCGGGGGGCTTTAGATGAGCAGTTCTTC.

This clonotype was seen more than once but under ten times. The CDR3 region is CASSLGGLAGGRETQYF. The CDR3 DNA reads TGTGCCAGCAGCTTAGGAGGACTAGCGGGGGGTCGGGAGACCCAGTACTTC. The J gene is TRBJ2-5, the V gene TRBV11-3, with 14 bases lining up with TRBD2. V lost 1 base, J lost 5 bases, and 6 bases stayed unmatched. The CDR3 sequence is 17 residues long. Looked up from germline, CDR1 is SGHNT and CDR2 is YENEEA.

By share of the sample, this clonotype is medium-sized. The rearrangement links TRBV19 to TRBJ2-7; 10 bases align to TRBD1. Trimming cost V 7 bases and J 4 bases; bases outside gene matches: 7. In germline, CDR1 is LNHDA, CDR2 SQIVND (reference sequence). This CDR3 is 14 amino acids long. CDR3 loop: CASTGTGATYEQYF. The CDR3 nucleotides are TGTGCCAGTACAGGGACAGGGGCTACATACGAGCAGTACTTC.

CDR3 nucleotides: TGCGCCAGCACGAGGTGGGGGGCCGCAGATACGCAGTATTTT. This codes for CASTRWGAADTQYF. The V gene is TRBV5-1, the J gene TRBJ2-3; D is possibly TRBD1 or TRBD2 (6 bases each). Trimming took 6 bases from V and 4 from J, leaving 15 bases between them. The CDR3 has 14 residues. Germline loops: CDR1 SGHRS, CDR2 YFSETQ.

This clonotype was seen more than once but under ten times. The chain employs TRBV27 and TRBJ2-7; possible D gene TRBD1, 5 bases. This CDR3 is built from 16 residues. Germline V gene data show CDR1 as MNHEY and CDR2 as SMNVEV (reference sequence). Trimming stripped 1 base from V and 0 bases from J, with 13 bases between. The chain's CDR3 is CASSLLMGRSSYEQYF. CDR3 DNA: TGTGCCAGCAGTTTATTAATGGGGCGGTCCTCCTACGAGCAGTACTTC.

This rearrangement joins TRBV20-1 to TRBJ1-5, with D maybe TRBD1 (5 bases). V was cut by 1 base and J by 2 bases, with 9 bases left in between. The CDR3 sequence is 14 residues long. Germline assignment: CDR1 DFQATT and CDR2 SNEGSKA (reference sequence). CDR3 region: CSARGGGGNQPQHF. The CDR3 coding sequence is TGCAGTGCTAGAGGGGGGGGGGGCAATCAGCCCCAGCATTTT.

Judged by abundance, this clonotype is large. The chain recombines TRBV6-5 with TRBJ1-2; D ambiguous. V was pared by 6 bases and J by 2 bases, with 13 bases between. Germline CDR1 MNHEY, CDR2 SVGAGI. The CDR3 consists of 14 residues. This chain's CDR3 is CASSPDTNNYGYTF. The CDR3 DNA follows: TGTGCCAGCAGCCCTGACACGAACAACTATGGCTACACCTTC.

Sample share makes this clonotype large. The chain is built from TRBV7-2 and TRBJ2-1, with 7 bases fitting TRBD2. The V segment lost 1 base and the J segment 4 bases; nucleotides outside the gene matches: 7. CDR3 length: 16 residues. The germline V gene has CDR1 SGHTA and CDR2 FQGNSA. The CDR3 protein is CASSLVRLAVYNEQFF. The CDR3 coding sequence is TGTGCCAGCAGCTTAGTTCGGCTAGCGGTTTACAATGAGCAGTTCTTC.

This clonotype has only a few counts. This chain links TRBV7-9 with TRBJ1-5; D gene ambiguous. Germline CDR1 and CDR2: SEHNR and FQNEAQ (reference sequence). Trimming shortened V by 5 bases and J by 4 bases, and 6 bases separated the two germline ends. This CDR3 has 12 residues. CDR3 DNA: TGTGCCAGCAGCGCCCAGAATCAGCCCCAGCATTTT. It yields the protein CASSAQNQPQHF.

By its share, this clonotype is large (0.1 to 1%). The chain couples TRBV7-2 to TRBJ2-7, with D maybe TRBD2 (6 bases). Germline-derived CDR1 and CDR2 are SGHTA and FQGNSA. The CDR3 runs 14 residues. V was cut by 4 bases and J by 2 bases, with 12 bases left in between. CDR3 residues: CASSSGLLPYEQYF. The CDR3 bases are TGTGCCAGCAGCTCGGGACTTCTACCCTACGAGCAGTACTTC. The complete variable domain, with remaining parts taken from reference TRBV7-2 and TRBJ2-7, reads GAGVSQSPSNKVTEKGKDVELRCDPISGHTALYWYRQSLGQGLEFLIYFQGNSAPDKSGLPSDRFSAERTGGSVSTLTIQRTQQEDSAVYLCASSSGLLPYEQYFGPGTRLTVT.